This TCR beta chain was sequenced in a study of shared clonotypes between healthy human individuals. Sequenced by immunoSEQ multiplex PCR; TCRdb stores in-frame clones only, minus some. The data show hundreds of thousands of clones, about three quarters seen once. This CDR3 comprises 18 residues. Germline V CDR1 and CDR2: SGHNT, YYREEE (reference sequence). V shed 2 bases and J 2 bases; nucleotides not matched to a gene: 10. The TCR sequence derives from a woman in her twenties or thirties in good health. The sample was memory CD4+ T cells sorted from blood. Subset here: CD45RA-negative fraction. V is TRBV5-4 and J is TRBJ1-4; 9 bases line up with TRBD1. CDR3: CASSLGQGRGSTNEKLFF. The DNA of the CDR3 is TGTGCCAGCAGCTTAGGACAGGGGCGGGGATCGACTAATGAAAAACTGTTTTTT.